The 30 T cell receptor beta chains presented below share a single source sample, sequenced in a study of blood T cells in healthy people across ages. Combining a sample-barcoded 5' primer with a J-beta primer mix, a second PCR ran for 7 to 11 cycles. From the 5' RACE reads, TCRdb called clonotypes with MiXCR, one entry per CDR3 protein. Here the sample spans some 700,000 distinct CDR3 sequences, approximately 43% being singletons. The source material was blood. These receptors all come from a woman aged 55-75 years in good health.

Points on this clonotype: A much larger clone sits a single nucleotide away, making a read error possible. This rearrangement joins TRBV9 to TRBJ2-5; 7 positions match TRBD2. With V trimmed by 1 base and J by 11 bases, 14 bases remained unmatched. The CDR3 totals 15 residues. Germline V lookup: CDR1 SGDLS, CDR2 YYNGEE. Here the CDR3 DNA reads TGTGCCAGCAGCGTATTCGGGGGGACTAACAATGAGCAGTACTTC. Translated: CASSVFGGTNNEQYF.

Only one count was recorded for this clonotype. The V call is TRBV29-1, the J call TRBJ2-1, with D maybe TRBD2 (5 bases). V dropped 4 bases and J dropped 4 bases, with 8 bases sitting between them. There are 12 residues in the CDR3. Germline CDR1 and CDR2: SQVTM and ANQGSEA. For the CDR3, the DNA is TGCAGCGTTGTCGGGGAATACAATGAGCAGTTCTTC. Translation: CSVVGEYNEQFF.

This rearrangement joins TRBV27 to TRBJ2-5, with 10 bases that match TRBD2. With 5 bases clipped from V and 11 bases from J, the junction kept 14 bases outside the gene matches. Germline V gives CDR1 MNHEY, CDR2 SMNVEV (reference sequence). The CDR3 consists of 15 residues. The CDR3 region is CASSKLAGLTDEQYF. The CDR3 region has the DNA TGTGCCAGCAGTAAACTAGCGGGGCTTACGGATGAGCAGTACTTC.

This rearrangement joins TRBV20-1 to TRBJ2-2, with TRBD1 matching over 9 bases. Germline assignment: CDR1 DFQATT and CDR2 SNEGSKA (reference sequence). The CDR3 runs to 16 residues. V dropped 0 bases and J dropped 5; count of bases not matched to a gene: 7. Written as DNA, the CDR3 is TGCAGTGCTAGAGATTCGACAGGGGGAAGGACCGGGGAGCTGTTTTTT. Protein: CSARDSTGGRTGELFF.

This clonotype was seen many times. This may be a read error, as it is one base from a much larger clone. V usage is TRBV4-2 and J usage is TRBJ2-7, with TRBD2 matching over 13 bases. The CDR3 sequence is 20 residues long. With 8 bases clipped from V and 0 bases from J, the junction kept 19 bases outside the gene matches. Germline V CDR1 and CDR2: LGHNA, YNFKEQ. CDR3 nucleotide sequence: TGTGCCAGCGCCCCATCGACTAGCGGGAGGCAAGCTTACATCTCCTACGAGCAGTACTTC. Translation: CASAPSTSGRQAYISYEQYF.

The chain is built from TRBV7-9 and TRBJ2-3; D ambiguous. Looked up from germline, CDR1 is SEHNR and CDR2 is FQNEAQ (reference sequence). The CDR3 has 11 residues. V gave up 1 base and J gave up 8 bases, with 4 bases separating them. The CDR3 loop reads CASSLEVTQYF. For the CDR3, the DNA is TGTGCCAGCAGCTTAGAAGTTACGCAGTATTTT.

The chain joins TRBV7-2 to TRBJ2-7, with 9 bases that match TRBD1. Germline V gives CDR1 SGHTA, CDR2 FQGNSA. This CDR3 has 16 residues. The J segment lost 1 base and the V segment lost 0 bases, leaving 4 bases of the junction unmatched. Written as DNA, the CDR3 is TGTGCCAGCAGCTTAGCGGGGACAGGGCTATCCTACGAGCAGTACTTC. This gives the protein CASSLAGTGLSYEQYF.

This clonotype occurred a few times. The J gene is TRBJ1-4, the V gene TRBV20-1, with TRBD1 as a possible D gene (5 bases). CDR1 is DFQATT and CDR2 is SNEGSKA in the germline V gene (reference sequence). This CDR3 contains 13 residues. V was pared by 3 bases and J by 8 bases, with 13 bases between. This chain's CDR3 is CSASGGLGEKLFF. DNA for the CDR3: TGCAGTGCTAGCGGGGGATTAGGGGAAAAACTGTTTTTT.

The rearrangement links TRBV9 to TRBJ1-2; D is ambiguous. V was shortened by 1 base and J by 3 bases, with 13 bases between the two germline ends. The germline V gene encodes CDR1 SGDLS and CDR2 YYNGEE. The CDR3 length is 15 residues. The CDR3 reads CASSVRSRADYGYTF. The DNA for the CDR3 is TGTGCCAGCAGCGTACGGTCTCGGGCCGACTATGGCTACACCTTC.

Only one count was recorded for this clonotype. Written as DNA, the CDR3 is TGTGCCAGCAGCCCCGCCGGGACTAGCGGGAAGGTACAGTACTTC. Its protein is CASSPAGTSGKVQYF. The V call is TRBV7-6, the J call TRBJ2-7; 13 bases match TRBD2. CDR3 length: 15 amino acids. Per germline, CDR1 SGHVS and CDR2 FNYEAQ. V lost 5 bases to trimming and J lost 10 bases; unmatched junction nucleotides: 11.

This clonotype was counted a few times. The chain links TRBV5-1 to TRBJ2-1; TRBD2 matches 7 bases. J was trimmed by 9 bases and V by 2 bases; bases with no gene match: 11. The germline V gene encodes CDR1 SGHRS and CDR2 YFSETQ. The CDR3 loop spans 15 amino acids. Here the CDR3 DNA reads TGCGCCAGCAGCTTACCTACTAGGGAGGGTGGTGAGCAGTTCTTC. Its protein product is CASSLPTREGGEQFF.

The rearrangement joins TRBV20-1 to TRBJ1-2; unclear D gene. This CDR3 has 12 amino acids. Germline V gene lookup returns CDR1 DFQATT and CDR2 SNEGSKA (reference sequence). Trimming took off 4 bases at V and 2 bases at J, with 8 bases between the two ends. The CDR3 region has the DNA TGCAGTGCTACCTTTCGGAACTATGGCTACACCTTC. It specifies CSATFRNYGYTF.

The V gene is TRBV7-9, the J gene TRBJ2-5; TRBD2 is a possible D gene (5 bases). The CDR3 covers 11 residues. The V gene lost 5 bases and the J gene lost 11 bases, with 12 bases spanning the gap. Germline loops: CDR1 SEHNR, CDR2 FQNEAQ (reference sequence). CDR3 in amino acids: CASSKSGEQYF. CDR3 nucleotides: TGTGCCAGCAGCAAGTCTGGGGAGCAGTACTTC.

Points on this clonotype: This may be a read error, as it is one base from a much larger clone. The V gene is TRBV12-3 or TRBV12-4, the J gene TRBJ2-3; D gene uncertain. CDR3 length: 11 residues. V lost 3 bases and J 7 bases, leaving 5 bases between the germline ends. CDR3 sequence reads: CASSLGNTQYF. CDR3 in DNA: TGTGCCAGCAGTTTGGGGAATACGCAGTATTTT.

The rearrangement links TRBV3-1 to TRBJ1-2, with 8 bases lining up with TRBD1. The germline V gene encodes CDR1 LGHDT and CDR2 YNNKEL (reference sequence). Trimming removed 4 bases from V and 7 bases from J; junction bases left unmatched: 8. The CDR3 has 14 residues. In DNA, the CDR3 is TGTGCCAGCAGCCCTGCACAGGGGGACGGTGGCTACACCTTC. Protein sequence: CASSPAQGDGGYTF.

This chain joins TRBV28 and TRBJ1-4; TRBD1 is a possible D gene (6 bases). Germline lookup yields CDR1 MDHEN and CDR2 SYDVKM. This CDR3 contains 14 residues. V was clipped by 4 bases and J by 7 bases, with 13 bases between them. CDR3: CASSSGQLGEKLFF. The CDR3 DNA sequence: TGTGCCAGCAGTTCCGGACAGTTGGGTGAAAAACTGTTTTTT.

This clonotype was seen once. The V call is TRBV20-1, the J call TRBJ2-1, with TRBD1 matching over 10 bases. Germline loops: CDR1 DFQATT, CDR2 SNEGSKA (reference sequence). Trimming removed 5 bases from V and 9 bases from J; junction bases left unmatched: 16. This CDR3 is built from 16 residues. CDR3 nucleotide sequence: TGCAGTGCTCCTGTACCGGGACAGGGGTTCATGGGTGAGCAGTTCTTC. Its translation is CSAPVPGQGFMGEQFF.

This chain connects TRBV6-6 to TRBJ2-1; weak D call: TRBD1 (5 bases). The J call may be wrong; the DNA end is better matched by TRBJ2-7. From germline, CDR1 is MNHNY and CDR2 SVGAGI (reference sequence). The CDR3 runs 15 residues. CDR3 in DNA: TGTGCCAGCAGTTACTCCCAGGGTAGTCCCTACGAGCAGTACTTC. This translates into CASSYSQGSPYEQYF.

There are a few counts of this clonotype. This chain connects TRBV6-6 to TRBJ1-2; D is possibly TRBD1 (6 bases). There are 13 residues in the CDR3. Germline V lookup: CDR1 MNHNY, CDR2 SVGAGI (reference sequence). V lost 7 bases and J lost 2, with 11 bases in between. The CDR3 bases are TGTGCCAGCACCGAGGGGACAAACTATGGCTACACCTTC. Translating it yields CASTEGTNYGYTF.

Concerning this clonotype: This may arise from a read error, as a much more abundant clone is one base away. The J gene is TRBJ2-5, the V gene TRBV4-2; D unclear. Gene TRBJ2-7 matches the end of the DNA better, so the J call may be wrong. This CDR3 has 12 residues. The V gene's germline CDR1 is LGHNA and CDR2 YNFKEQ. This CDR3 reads CASNQDWSEQYF. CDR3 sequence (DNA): TGTGCCAGCAACCAAGATTGGTCCGAGCAGTACTTC.

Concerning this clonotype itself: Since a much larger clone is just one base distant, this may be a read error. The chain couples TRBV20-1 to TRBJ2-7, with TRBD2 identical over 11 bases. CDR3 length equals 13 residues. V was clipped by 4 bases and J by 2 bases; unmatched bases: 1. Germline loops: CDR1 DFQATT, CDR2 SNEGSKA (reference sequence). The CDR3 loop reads CSAKLAGAYEQYF. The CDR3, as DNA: TGCAGTGCTAAACTAGCGGGGGCCTACGAGCAGTACTTC.

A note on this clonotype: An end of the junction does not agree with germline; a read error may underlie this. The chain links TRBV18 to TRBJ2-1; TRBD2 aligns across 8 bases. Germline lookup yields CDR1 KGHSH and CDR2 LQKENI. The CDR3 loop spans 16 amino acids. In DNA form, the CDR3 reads TGTGCCAGCTCACCCGGACTAGCACCCGCCTACAATGGGCAGTTCTTC. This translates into CASSPGLAPAYNGQFF.

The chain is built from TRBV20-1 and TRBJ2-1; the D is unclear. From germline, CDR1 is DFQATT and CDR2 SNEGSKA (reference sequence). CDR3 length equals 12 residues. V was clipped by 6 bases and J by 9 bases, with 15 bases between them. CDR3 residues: CSARPTWLEQFF. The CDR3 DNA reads TGCAGTGCCCGTCCCACCTGGCTTGAGCAGTTCTTC.

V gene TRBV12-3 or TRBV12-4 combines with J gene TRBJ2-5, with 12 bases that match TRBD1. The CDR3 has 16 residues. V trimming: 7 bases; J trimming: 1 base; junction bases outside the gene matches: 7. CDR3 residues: CASTPGTGGLQETQYF. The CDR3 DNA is TGTGCCAGCACCCCCGGGACAGGGGGCCTCCAAGAGACCCAGTACTTC.

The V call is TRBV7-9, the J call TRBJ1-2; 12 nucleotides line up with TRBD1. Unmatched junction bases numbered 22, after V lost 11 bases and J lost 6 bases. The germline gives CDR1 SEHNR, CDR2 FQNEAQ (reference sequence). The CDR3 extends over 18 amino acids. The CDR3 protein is CALSPAAGTGGAIDGYTF. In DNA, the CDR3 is TGTGCCCTGAGCCCCGCCGCCGGGACAGGGGGCGCGATCGATGGCTACACCTTC.

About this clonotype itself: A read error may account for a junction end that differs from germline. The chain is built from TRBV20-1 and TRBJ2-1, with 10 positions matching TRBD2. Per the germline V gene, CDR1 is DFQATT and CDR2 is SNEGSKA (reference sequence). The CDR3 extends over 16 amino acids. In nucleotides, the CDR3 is TGCAGTGCTAGGGGACGGACTAGCGGACTCTACAGTGAGCAGTTCTTC. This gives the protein CSARGRTSGLYSEQFF.

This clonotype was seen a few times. In nucleotides, the CDR3 is TGTGCCAGCAGTTACGGGCAGGGCCTCTATGGCTACACCTTC. This sequence encodes CASSYGQGLYGYTF. The genes are TRBV6-6 and TRBJ1-2; D is possibly TRBD1 (5 bases). Trimming pared 2 bases from V and 4 bases from J, leaving 11 bases between. CDR3 length equals 14 residues. Per the germline V gene, CDR1 is MNHNY and CDR2 is SVGAGI (reference sequence).

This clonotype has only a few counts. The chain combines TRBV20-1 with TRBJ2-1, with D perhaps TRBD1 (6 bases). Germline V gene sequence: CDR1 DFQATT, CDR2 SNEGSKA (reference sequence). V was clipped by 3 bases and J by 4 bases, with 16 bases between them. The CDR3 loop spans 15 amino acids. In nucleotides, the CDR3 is TGCAGTGCTAGCATGGACAGCCTGAGGTACAATGAGCAGTTCTTC. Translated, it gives CSASMDSLRYNEQFF.

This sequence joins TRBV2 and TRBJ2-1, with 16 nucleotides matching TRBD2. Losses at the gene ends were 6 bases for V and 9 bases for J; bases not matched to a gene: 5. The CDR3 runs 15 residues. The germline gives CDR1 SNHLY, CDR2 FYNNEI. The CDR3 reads CASRPGLAGGPEQFF. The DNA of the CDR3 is TGTGCCAGCAGGCCGGGACTAGCGGGGGGGCCTGAGCAGTTCTTC.

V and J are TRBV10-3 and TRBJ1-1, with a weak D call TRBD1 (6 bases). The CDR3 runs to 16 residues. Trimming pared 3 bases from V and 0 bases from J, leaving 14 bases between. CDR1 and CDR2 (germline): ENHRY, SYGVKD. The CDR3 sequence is CAISDGTRQMNTEAFF. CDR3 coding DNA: TGTGCCATCAGTGACGGGACACGCCAAATGAACACTGAAGCTTTCTTT.